Listed below are T cell receptor beta chains from one sample, sequenced in a study of OX40 agonist ivuxolimab in advanced cancers. Libraries were prepared by immunoSEQ multiplex PCR; TCRdb keeps only in-frame clonotypes and omits some of them. The table lists approximately 67,000 clones, roughly nine tenths of them singletons. Here the sequenced sample was CD4+ or CD8+ T cells sorted from blood, taken in a trial of the OX40 agonist ivuxolimab. These receptors all come from an adult with an advanced solid tumor such as melanoma, head and neck, liver or kidney cancer. CDR3s include the opening cysteine and the closing phenylalanine or tryptophan. A D gene is named only where the DNA matches it firmly. Only part of the rows carry a size: once, few, many, or a class if the clone is expanded.

TRBJ2-1 TRBV4-2 - TRBD2 TGTGCCAGCAGCCAAGAATGGGGGAGGGTTTACAATGAGCAGTTCTTC CASSQEWGRVYNEQFF
TRBJ2-7 TRBV10-3 - TRBD2 TGTGCCATCAGTCCTTCTAGCGGGGGCAGCTCCTACGAGCAGTACTTC CAISPSSGGSSYEQYF
TRBJ2-4 TRBV28 - - TGTGCCAGCATAGGGGCAGGGGGAGGTGGTGGGAAAAACATTCAGTACTTC CASIGAGGGGGKNIQYF
TRBJ2-1 TRBV6-5 - TRBD2 TGTGCCAGCAGTTACAGTCGCGGGAGGGTCAGGCATGAGCAGTTCTTC CASSYSRGRVRHEQFF
TRBJ1-4 TRBV5-1 - - TGCGCCAGCAGCTTTGGTACAGCAGCACGGGCTAATGAAAAACTGTTTTTT CASSFGTAARANEKLFF
TRBJ1-2 TRBV6-1 - - TGTGCCAGCAGTGAAGCCACAGGGTCTTTAGGGCCTAACTATGGCTACACCTTC CASSEATGSLGPNYGYTF
TRBJ2-1 TRBV6-5 once TRBD1 TGTGCCAGCAGTTACTCTCGGGACAGGCTAAAGGATGAGCAGTTCTTC CASSYSRDRLKDEQFF
TRBJ1-2 TRBV6-5 - - TGTGCCAGCAGTTCCCCACGCCAGGGTTCCTATGGCTACACCTTC CASSSPRQGSYGYTF
TRBJ2-7 TRBV14 - TRBD2 TGTGCCAGCAGAAGGGAGCGGGAGTTCAGGTACGAGCAGTACTTC CASRREREFRYEQYF
TRBJ2-7 TRBV11-3 - - TGTGCCAGCAGCGCCGCTGGAGGGCGGGAGCAGTACTTC CASSAAGGREQYF
TRBJ2-7 TRBV15 - - TGTGCCACCAGCCGAGAGATCGGGGAAACCTACGAGCAGTACTTC CATSREIGETYEQYF
TRBJ2-3 TRBV27 - - TGTGCCAGCAGTTTCGTGGGGGCCACAGATACGCAGTATTTT CASSFVGATDTQYF
TRBJ1-1 TRBV6-1 - - TGTGCCAGCAGTGAATCTTGGACTGAAGCTTTCTTT CASSESWTEAFF
TRBJ2-7 TRBV27 - TRBD1 TGTGCCAGCAGTTTATGGACAGGGGGAGAGCAGTACTTC CASSLWTGGEQYF
TRBJ1-1 TRBV11-3 once - TGTGCCAGCAGCACTACAGGGATAGGAAACACTGAAGCTTTCTTT CASSTTGIGNTEAFF
TRBJ2-7 TRBV10-3 - - TGTGCCATCAGTGAGTCGACTCGGGGGGCCCTCGAGCAGTACTTC CAISESTRGALEQYF
TRBJ2-7 TRBV7-6 once TRBD1 TGTGCCAGCAGCTTCACGGACAGGGGGTACGAGCAGTACTTC CASSFTDRGYEQYF
TRBJ1-3 TRBV6-5 - TRBD1 TGTGCCAGCAGTACAGGGGGTCCGGGAAACACCATATATTTT CASSTGGPGNTIYF
TRBJ1-1 TRBV7-2 - - TGTGCCAGCAGCTCCAATCCCGCGGTGAGCACTGAAGCTTTCTTT CASSSNPAVSTEAFF
TRBJ2-3 TRBV7-2 - - TGTGCCAGCAGCTTAATGGCCCACCCGGGAGATACGCAGTATTTT CASSLMAHPGDTQYF
TRBJ1-3 TRBV11-2 - TRBD1 TGTGCCAGCAGCCCGGACAGGGTTACTGGAAACACCATATATTTT CASSPDRVTGNTIYF
TRBJ2-7 TRBV7-4 - TRBD2 TGTGCCAGCAGCCCGGGATGCAAGCGGGAGCGGGGAGGCGAGCAGTACTTC CASSPGCKRERGGEQYF
TRBJ2-5 TRBV6-5 - - TGTGCCAGCAGTCGCGGCGGGGTCCAAGAGACCCAGTACTTC CASSRGGVQETQYF
TRBJ1-5 TRBV29-1 - TRBD1 TGCAGCGTCCAATTCGCAGGGGGCCCGCCCCAGCATTTT CSVQFAGGPPQHF
TRBJ1-2 TRBV6-6 - - TGTGCCAGCAGGGAGACAGCATCTAACTATGGCTACACCTTC CASRETASNYGYTF
TRBJ2-7 TRBV5-6 - - TGTGCCAGCAGCAGCACAGCCTACGAGCAGTACTTC CASSSTAYEQYF
TRBJ2-7 TRBV15 - TRBD1 TGTGCCACCAGCAGAGGGGCCGGGACAGGGGGCTACGAGCAGTACTTC CATSRGAGTGGYEQYF
TRBJ2-2 TRBV29-1 - - TGCAGCGTTGATATGGGTTACGGGGAGCTGTTTTTT CSVDMGYGELFF
TRBJ2-7 TRBV6-5 - - TGTGCCAGCAGTGGCGTCGTCGGGTACGAGCAGTACTTC CASSGVVGYEQYF
TRBJ1-5 TRBV28 - - TGTGCCAGCGATCGCGCGGGGGAGGGAAGCAATCAGCCCCAGCATTTT CASDRAGEGSNQPQHF
TRBJ1-1 TRBV28 once - TGTGCCAGCAGTTCTCCCAGGGGAACGGACACTGAAGCTTTCTTT CASSSPRGTDTEAFF
TRBJ2-5 TRBV7-6 once - TGTGCCAGCAGCTTAGGGGCGGGTCAAGGGACCCAGTACTTC CASSLGAGQGTQYF
TRBJ2-1 TRBV6-5 - TRBD2 TGTGCCAGCAGCCTCCCTAGCGGACCGCGGTTCTTC CASSLPSGPRFF
TRBJ1-1 TRBV6-5 - - TGTGCCAGCTTCAGGGGAAACTCAGAAGCTTTCTTT CASFRGNSEAFF
TRBJ2-1 TRBV5-1 - - TGCGCCAGCAGCCCCGAGGCTGCCCAGCCCTACAATGAGCAGTTCTTC CASSPEAAQPYNEQFF
TRBJ1-1 TRBV5-1 - TRBD1 TGCGCCAGCAGCTTGGAGGGACAGGGGTACAGTGAAGCTTTCTTT CASSLEGQGYSEAFF
TRBJ2-1 TRBV2 - TRBD2 TGTGCCAGCAGGAAAGGGACTAGAGGTGAGCAGTTCTTC CASRKGTRGEQFF
TRBJ1-1 TRBV19 - - TGTGCCAGTAGTATAGAGGGGGGGCTCACTGAAGCTTTCTTT CASSIEGGLTEAFF
TRBJ1-1 TRBV7-9 - - TGTGCCAGCAGCCTCTACCCTCTGAACACTGAAGCTTTCTTT CASSLYPLNTEAFF
TRBJ2-5 TRBV2 - TRBD1 TGTGCCAGCAAGGGGACAGAAACAGAGACCCAGTACTTC CASKGTETETQYF
TRBJ1-5 TRBV28 - - TGTGCCAGCAGTTTATTATCCAGGAATCAGCCCCAGCATTTT CASSLLSRNQPQHF
TRBJ2-3 TRBV2 - - TGTGCCAGCCTAGGACTGATCGACACAGATACGCAGTATTTT CASLGLIDTDTQYF
TRBJ1-5 TRBV6-5 - TRBD1 TGTGCCAGCAGCTTACCCGGGACAGCAAATCAGCCCCAGCATTTT CASSLPGTANQPQHF
TRBJ2-3 TRBV5-6 - TRBD2 TGTGCCAGCAGCCCGGGACTAGCGGGATCGGATACGCAGTATTTT CASSPGLAGSDTQYF
TRBJ2-2 TRBV18 - - TGTGCCAGCTCACCAGGCGGAATCACCGGGGAGCTGTTTTTT CASSPGGITGELFF
TRBJ2-5 TRBV7-2 once - TGTGCCAGCAGCTTATGGGGGCAAGAGACCCAGTACTTC CASSLWGQETQYF
TRBJ2-7 TRBV19 - - TGTGCCAGTAGTAGGGAGCCAACCTACGAGCAGTACTTC CASSREPTYEQYF
TRBJ2-1 TRBV19 - TRBD2 TGTGCCAGTAGTATAGATAGGGGGACTAGCGGGGGTAGCTCCTACAATGAGCAGTTCTTC CASSIDRGTSGGSSYNEQFF
TRBJ1-4 TRBV5-1 - TRBD1 TGCGCCAGCAGCCAACAGGGGTATGGTGAAAAACTGTTTTTT CASSQQGYGEKLFF
TRBJ1-5 TRBV18 - TRBD1 TGTGCCAGCTCACCCCAGGGGGCGACGGTTCAGCCCCAGCATTTT CASSPQGATVQPQHF
TRBJ2-3 TRBV5-4 - - TGTGCCAGCAGCTTGGACCCGGGGGCAACAGATACGCAGTATTTT CASSLDPGATDTQYF
TRBJ1-1 TRBV11-3 - - TGTGCCAGCAGCTTAGTATGGGGCACTGAAGCTTTCTTT CASSLVWGTEAFF
TRBJ2-1 TRBV11-2 - - TGTGCCAGCAGTTCTGAGGTGACAGAAAACTCCTACAATGAGCAGTTCTTC CASSSEVTENSYNEQFF